The next 19 T cell receptor beta chains were all read from a single sample in a study of shared clonotypes between healthy human individuals. Libraries were prepared by immunoSEQ multiplex PCR; TCRdb keeps only in-frame clonotypes and omits some of them. Altogether approximately 1.5 million clones are present, approximately 98.5% being singletons, with the ten largest covering approximately 0.4%. Sample: naive CD4+ T cells sorted from blood. Documented subset: CD45RA+ positively selected. The receptors originated from a man aged 30 to 45 in good health.

The V gene is TRBV7-9, the J gene TRBJ1-1; a possible D gene is TRBD1 (5 bases). Trimming left V 2 bases short and J 0 bases short, with 16 bases between. CDR3 length equals 17 residues. Germline V gene lookup returns CDR1 SEHNR and CDR2 FQNEAQ (reference sequence). The CDR3 is CASSLRARDGMNTEAFF. CDR3 sequence (DNA): TGTGCCAGCAGCTTAAGGGCCCGGGACGGCATGAACACTGAAGCTTTCTTT.

This chain uses TRBV5-1 with TRBJ2-3, with D possibly TRBD2 on 6 matching bases. This CDR3 has 15 residues. V lost 3 bases and J lost 0, with 11 bases in between. CDR1 and CDR2 from the germline V gene are SGHRS and YFSETQ. For the CDR3, the DNA is TGCGCCAGCAGCTATCCGGGACTCAGCACAGATACGCAGTATTTT. This codes for CASSYPGLSTDTQYF. The full variable domain, in which reference TRBV5-1 and TRBJ2-3 provide the parts outside the CDR3, is KAGVTQTPRYLIKTRGQQVTLSCSPISGHRSVSWYQQTPGQGLQFLFEYFSETQRNKGNFPGRFSGRQFSNSRSEMNVSTLELGDSALYLCASSYPGLSTDTQYFGPGTRLTVL.

The V call is TRBV5-1, the J call TRBJ2-2, with TRBD2 identical over 10 bases. The germline V gene encodes CDR1 SGHRS and CDR2 YFSETQ. V dropped 0 bases and J dropped 7; count of bases not matched to a gene: 9. The CDR3 has 17 amino acids. The CDR3 DNA sequence: TGCGCCAGCAGCTTGGTTCAAAGCGGGAGGGGAGTCGGGGAGCTGTTTTTT. This codes for CASSLVQSGRGVGELFF.

The rearrangement joins TRBV7-2 to TRBJ2-7; TRBD1 matches at 7 bases. The ends lost 5 bases at V and 4 bases at J; junction bases unmatched: 14. The CDR3 is 16 amino acids. CDR1 SGHTA and CDR2 FQGNSA come from the germline V gene. The CDR3 sequence: CASSPPRQGTGYEQYF. The CDR3 region has the DNA TGTGCCAGCAGCCCACCTCGACAGGGAACGGGATACGAGCAGTACTTC. The variable domain in full, completed from reference TRBV7-2 and TRBJ2-7, reads GAGVSQSPSNKVTEKGKDVELRCDPISGHTALYWYRQSLGQGLEFLIYFQGNSAPDKSGLPSDRFSAERTGGSVSTLTIQRTQQEDSAVYLCASSPPRQGTGYEQYFGPGTRLTVT.

The chain employs TRBV29-1 and TRBJ2-1, with no clear D. Per the germline V gene, CDR1 is SQVTM and CDR2 is ANQGSEA. The V end lost 3 bases, the J end lost 0 bases, and 12 bases lay between the germline ends. The CDR3 totals 15 residues. Written as DNA, the CDR3 is TGCAGCGTTGAGTTTGGCAGGAACTCCTACAATGAGCAGTTCTTC. Its translation: CSVEFGRNSYNEQFF.

The chain carries TRBV28 and TRBJ2-7, with D maybe TRBD2 (6 bases). The CDR3 totals 12 residues. Trimming removed 4 bases from V and 5 bases from J, with 9 bases in between. Per the germline V gene, CDR1 is MDHEN and CDR2 is SYDVKM. The CDR3 DNA follows: TGTGCCAGCAGTTCGGGACTTAACGAGCAGTACTTC. It codes for CASSSGLNEQYF.

The chain combines TRBV5-4 with TRBJ2-3; the D gene is possibly TRBD2 (6 bases). Deletions cut 1 base from V and 0 bases from J, with 18 bases between. This CDR3 spans 18 amino acids. CDR1 and CDR2 (germline): SGHNT, YYREEE (reference sequence). This CDR3 reads CASSLNGLPPTSTDTQYF. In DNA, the CDR3 is TGTGCCAGCAGCTTGAACGGACTACCCCCTACTAGCACAGATACGCAGTATTTT. The full variable domain, completed using reference TRBV5-4 and TRBJ2-3, is ETGVTQSPTHLIKTRGQQVTLRCSSQSGHNTVSWYQQALGQGPQFIFQYYREEENGRGNFPPRFSGLQFPNYSSELNVNALELDDSALYLCASSLNGLPPTSTDTQYFGPGTRLTVL.

The chain has TRBV19 and TRBJ2-5; 9 bases align to TRBD1. CDR1 and CDR2 (germline): LNHDA, SQIVND (reference sequence). Trimming at V came to 7 bases and at J to 2 bases, leaving 2 bases not matched to a gene. The CDR3 is made up of 13 amino acids. The CDR3 here is CASTTGGQETQYF. CDR3 bases: TGTGCCAGTACGACAGGGGGACAAGAGACCCAGTACTTC. Full variable domain (rest looked up from reference TRBV19 and TRBJ2-5): DGGITQSPKYLFRKEGQNVTLSCEQNLNHDAMYWYRQDPGQGLRLIYYSQIVNDFQKGDIAEGYSVSREKKESFPLTVTSAQKNPTAFYLCASTTGGQETQYFGPGTRLLVL.

The chain couples TRBV5-4 to TRBJ1-2; 8 bases are a match to TRBD1. Unmatched junction bases numbered 20, after V lost 5 bases and J lost 2 bases. This CDR3 comprises 19 residues. Germline loops: CDR1 SGHNT, CDR2 YYREEE (reference sequence). The CDR3 DNA is TGTGCCAGCAGGGAAGGGACAGGATCGGCGTCGCGTCTGAACTATGGCTACACCTTC. It encodes CASREGTGSASRLNYGYTF.

V and J are TRBV19 and TRBJ1-5, with D unclear. Germline V CDR1 and CDR2: LNHDA, SQIVND (reference sequence). Trimming pared 5 bases from V and 0 bases from J, leaving 17 bases between. The length of the CDR3 is 17 residues. The CDR3 spells CASSPRAGLGSNQPQHF. Here the CDR3 DNA reads TGTGCCAGTAGTCCCCGGGCGGGGTTGGGTAGCAATCAGCCCCAGCATTTT. Full variable domain (missing parts from reference TRBV19 and TRBJ1-5): DGGITQSPKYLFRKEGQNVTLSCEQNLNHDAMYWYRQDPGQGLRLIYYSQIVNDFQKGDIAEGYSVSREKKESFPLTVTSAQKNPTAFYLCASSPRAGLGSNQPQHFGDGTRLSIL.

V usage is TRBV7-2 and J usage is TRBJ2-5; the match to TRBD1 covers 7 bases. V dropped 6 bases and J dropped 6; count of bases not matched to a gene: 10. This CDR3 spans 14 amino acids. Germline V CDR1 and CDR2: SGHTA, FQGNSA. The CDR3 sequence: CASSSDRVAKTQYF. The DNA of the CDR3 is TGTGCCAGCAGTTCCGACAGGGTCGCAAAGACCCAGTACTTC. The full variable domain, in which reference TRBV7-2 and TRBJ2-5 provide the parts outside the CDR3, is GAGVSQSPSNKVTEKGKDVELRCDPISGHTALYWYRQSLGQGLEFLIYFQGNSAPDKSGLPSDRFSAERTGGSVSTLTIQRTQQEDSAVYLCASSSDRVAKTQYFGPGTRLLVL.

DNA of the CDR3: TGTGCCAGCAGCCTAGACCGGGAAGAGGGCTACACCTTC. Translating it yields CASSLDREEGYTF. This chain links TRBV7-8 with TRBJ1-2; unclear D gene. With 5 bases removed from V and 8 bases from J, the gap between germline ends came to 15 bases. Germline CDR1 is SGHVS and CDR2 is FQNEAQ. The CDR3 covers 13 residues. Drawing the rest from reference TRBV7-8 and TRBJ1-2, the complete variable domain is GAGVSQSPRYKVAKRGQDVALRCDPISGHVSLFWYQQALGQGPEFLTYFQNEAQLDKSGLPSDRFFAERPEGSVSTLKIQRTQQEDSAVYLCASSLDREEGYTFGSGTRLTVV.

The chain couples TRBV27 to TRBJ1-5; D possibly corresponds to TRBD1 (5 bases). Germline loops: CDR1 MNHEY, CDR2 SMNVEV (reference sequence). Trimming cost V 2 bases and J 7 bases, with 12 bases left between them. The length of the CDR3 is 14 residues. CDR3 residues: CASSLQGTRQPQHF. The CDR3 DNA reads TGTGCCAGCAGTTTACAAGGGACCAGACAGCCCCAGCATTTT.

V is TRBV10-3 and J is TRBJ2-7; no clear D gene. The CDR3 is 14 residues long. CDR1 and CDR2 (germline): ENHRY, SYGVKD. V was cut by 6 bases and J by 1 base, with 13 bases left in between. The CDR3 sequence: CAISGRNNSYEQYF. DNA for the CDR3: TGTGCCATCAGCGGACGGAATAATTCCTACGAGCAGTACTTC.

The V gene is TRBV5-1, the J gene TRBJ1-1; a possible D gene is TRBD1 (5 bases). Germline CDR1 reads SGHRS; CDR2 reads YFSETQ. The ends were cut back, 0 bases at V and 6 bases at J, with 9 bases in the middle. The CDR3 sequence is 13 residues long. The CDR3 bases are TGCGCCAGCAGCTTGGTACTACAGGCTGAAGCTTTCTTT. Translating it yields CASSLVLQAEAFF.

The chain joins TRBV27 to TRBJ2-7; D not resolved. The V gene lost 4 bases and the J gene lost 3 bases, with 22 bases spanning the gap. Germline V gene lookup returns CDR1 MNHEY and CDR2 SMNVEV (reference sequence). The CDR3 is 17 residues long. The CDR3 region is CASSSVPLPDIRYEQYF. In DNA, the CDR3 is TGTGCCAGCAGTTCCGTCCCGCTCCCCGACATACGCTACGAGCAGTACTTC.

The rearrangement uses TRBV15 and TRBJ1-5, with D unresolved. The CDR3 has 14 residues. Germline CDR1 LNHNV, CDR2 YYDKDF (reference sequence). The germline V and J ends were trimmed by 0 bases and 8 bases, with 11 bases remaining between them. The CDR3, as DNA: TGTGCCACCAGCAGAGATGGCCGTAAGGAGCCCCAGCATTTT. Its translation is CATSRDGRKEPQHF.

The chain uses TRBV28 and TRBJ2-2; no definite D call. Germline CDR1 is MDHEN and CDR2 is SYDVKM. Trimming took 1 base from V and 3 from J, leaving 12 bases between them. CDR3 length: 16 residues. The CDR3 protein is CASSLFPGSYTGELFF. The DNA for the CDR3 is TGTGCCAGCAGTTTATTTCCCGGTTCATACACCGGGGAGCTGTTTTTT.

The rearrangement joins TRBV5-4 to TRBJ2-1; D remains unclear. The V end was cut by 3 bases, the J end by 5 bases, with 9 bases between. CDR3 length: 13 amino acids. Germline V lookup: CDR1 SGHNT, CDR2 YYREEE (reference sequence). CDR3 DNA: TGTGCCAGCAGCTCCGGACGAAACAATGAGCAGTTCTTC. Translated, it gives CASSSGRNNEQFF.